The 24 T cell receptor beta chains below were found in one sample sequenced in a study of CD8 T cell repertoires and HIV-1 epitope variants. Libraries were prepared by immunoSEQ multiplex PCR; TCRdb keeps only in-frame clonotypes and omits some of them. This sample has 95,000 or so clones, with almost 75% found just once. Sample: uncultured baseline CD8+ T cells from peripheral blood mononuclear cells (PBMCs). These receptors all come from a male donor with HIV.

The chain employs TRBV27 and TRBJ2-7; TRBD1 matches 7 bases. There are 12 residues in the CDR3. The J segment lost 4 bases and the V segment lost 6 bases, leaving 3 bases of the junction unmatched. CDR1 is MNHEY, CDR2 SMNVEV, per germline (reference sequence). CDR3 region: CASSARGYEQYF. As DNA, the CDR3 is TGTGCCAGCAGCGCCAGGGGGTACGAGCAGTACTTC.

The chain employs TRBV27 and TRBJ2-7; 9 bases agree with TRBD2. The germline V gene has CDR1 MNHEY and CDR2 SMNVEV (reference sequence). V shed 6 bases and J 3 bases; nucleotides not matched to a gene: 6. The CDR3 covers 14 residues. CDR3: CASRIRSGSYEQYF. For the CDR3, the DNA is TGTGCCAGCAGGATTCGTAGCGGGAGCTACGAGCAGTACTTC.

This clone was recorded once. CDR3 loop: CASRGNRDGAYGYTF. The CDR3 nucleotides read TGTGCCAGCCGGGGAAACCGGGACGGAGCCTATGGCTACACCTTC. This rearrangement joins TRBV28 to TRBJ1-2, with D maybe TRBD1 (5 bases). Germline lookup yields CDR1 MDHEN and CDR2 SYDVKM. Trimming removed 8 bases at V and 4 bases at J, with 20 bases between. The CDR3 runs 15 residues.

A few counts support this clone. The rearrangement links TRBV5-4 to TRBJ1-2; 11 bases are shared with TRBD1. Germline V CDR1 and CDR2: SGHNT, YYREEE (reference sequence). J gave up 0 bases and V 4 bases, and 8 bases lay outside the gene matches. CDR3 length: 17 residues. This CDR3 reads CASSTLDRGLANYGYTF. DNA of the CDR3: TGTGCCAGCAGCACCTTGGACAGGGGGCTAGCTAACTATGGCTACACCTTC.

This clone has just a few counts. The chain employs TRBV6-5 and TRBJ2-7, with D perhaps matching TRBD1 or TRBD2 (5 bases each). V dropped 10 bases and J dropped 6 bases, with 22 bases sitting between them. Germline CDR1 is MNHEY and CDR2 is SVGAGI. This CDR3 is 14 amino acids long. CDR3 nucleotides: TGTGCCACCCGAAGACGGGGCAGGGCTGGCGAGCAGTACTTC. Its protein is CATRRRGRAGEQYF.

For this clone: This sample includes further DNA sequences coding for the same CDR3. CDR3 region: CASSPQRNTGELFF. Written as DNA, the CDR3 is TGTGCCAGCAGCCCTCAGAGGAACACCGGGGAGCTGTTTTTT. This chain joins TRBV9 and TRBJ2-2; D not certain. The germline V and J ends were trimmed by 4 bases and 1 base, with 8 bases remaining between them. Germline loops: CDR1 SGDLS, CDR2 YYNGEE. This CDR3 contains 14 residues. Full variable domain (missing parts from reference TRBV9 and TRBJ2-2): DSGVTQTPKHLITATGQRVTLRCSPRSGDLSVYWYQQSLDQGLQFLIQYYNGEERAKGNILERFSAQQFPDLHSELNLSSLELGDSALYFCASSPQRNTGELFFGEGSRLTVL.

V gene TRBV5-4 combines with J gene TRBJ2-5, with D perhaps TRBD2 (6 bases). Germline CDR1 and CDR2: SGHNT and YYREEE (reference sequence). Trimming removed 4 bases from V and 2 bases from J, with 12 bases in between. The CDR3 contains 14 residues. The CDR3 region has the DNA TGTGCCAGCAGCCCAAAGGAGGGACAAGAGACCCAGTACTTC. Its translation is CASSPKEGQETQYF.

The chain employs TRBV7-6 and TRBJ2-3, with TRBD2 matching 7 bases. V dropped 4 bases and J dropped 2; count of bases not matched to a gene: 6. The CDR3 has 15 residues. Germline assignment: CDR1 SGHVS and CDR2 FNYEAQ. The CDR3 region is CASSSLAQSTDTQYF. The DNA for the CDR3 is TGTGCCAGCAGCTCACTAGCGCAATCCACAGATACGCAGTATTTT.

V gene TRBV9 combines with J gene TRBJ1-1; weak D call: TRBD1 (6 bases). Trimming stripped 4 bases from V and 6 bases from J, with 16 bases between. The germline V gene encodes CDR1 SGDLS and CDR2 YYNGEE. CDR3 length: 14 amino acids. The CDR3 is CASSISGGASEAFF. The DNA of the CDR3 is TGTGCCAGCAGCATTAGTGGGGGGGCATCTGAAGCTTTCTTT.

This chain uses TRBV19 with TRBJ2-3; either TRBD1 or TRBD2 may fit D (5 bases each). The CDR3 has 15 residues. Germline CDR1 is LNHDA and CDR2 is SQIVND (reference sequence). The germline V and J ends were trimmed by 3 bases and 1 base, with 11 bases remaining between them. CDR3 bases: TGTGCCAGTAGTATTGGGGGAGAGGGCACAGATACGCAGTATTTT. Its protein product is CASSIGGEGTDTQYF.

The chain couples TRBV9 to TRBJ2-3; D uncertain. Germline-derived CDR1 and CDR2 are SGDLS and YYNGEE. This CDR3 has 15 amino acids. With 2 bases removed from V and 0 bases from J, the gap between germline ends came to 10 bases. CDR3 residues: CASSVTASSTDTQYF. The CDR3 nucleotides read TGTGCCAGCAGCGTCACGGCTTCTAGCACAGATACGCAGTATTTT.

The chain is built from TRBV5-6 and TRBJ2-5; 12 bases fit TRBD2. The J segment lost 0 bases and the V segment lost 4 bases, leaving 10 bases of the junction unmatched. This CDR3 contains 18 residues. CDR1 is SGHDT, CDR2 YYEEEE, per germline. The CDR3 reads CASSSGLAGIRYQETQYF. Written as DNA, the CDR3 is TGTGCCAGCAGCAGCGGACTAGCGGGGATAAGGTACCAAGAGACCCAGTACTTC. Full variable domain (missing parts from reference TRBV5-6 and TRBJ2-5): DAGVTQSPTHLIKTRGQQVTLRCSPKSGHDTVSWYQQALGQGPQFIFQYYEEEERQRGNFPDRFSGHQFPNYSSELNVNALLLGDSALYLCASSSGLAGIRYQETQYFGPGTRLLVL.

The chain is built from TRBV21-1 and TRBJ2-3; TRBD2, as called in the table, went unchecked against the DNA. TRBV21-1 is a listed pseudogene. The CDR3 loop spans 16 amino acids. For the CDR3, the DNA is TGTGCCAGCACCCCGTGGGGGGGGGCCGGCACAGATACGCAGTATTTT. Protein sequence: CASTPWGGAGTDTQYF.

The V call is TRBV5-4, the J call TRBJ2-1; D ambiguous. Germline V CDR1 and CDR2: SGHNT, YYREEE (reference sequence). This CDR3 has 16 residues. V dropped 5 bases and J dropped 0 bases, with 15 bases sitting between them. The CDR3 reads CASSPSVLSSYNEQFF. CDR3 nucleotide sequence: TGTGCCAGCAGTCCCAGCGTACTCAGCTCCTACAATGAGCAGTTCTTC.

This sequence joins TRBV6-5 and TRBJ1-2, with D maybe TRBD1 (5 bases). The CDR3 has 15 residues. Germline loops: CDR1 MNHEY, CDR2 SVGAGI. Trimming removed 2 bases from V and 7 bases from J, with 17 bases in between. The CDR3 spells CASSYDSRGVGGYTF. CDR3 nucleotide sequence: TGTGCCAGCAGTTACGATTCCCGGGGGGTAGGTGGCTACACCTTC.

The V call is TRBV28, the J call TRBJ1-5; D gene ambiguous. The CDR3 runs to 14 residues. The V gene's germline CDR1 is MDHEN and CDR2 SYDVKM. Trimming took 3 bases from V and 5 from J, leaving 11 bases between them. The CDR3 bases are TGTGCCAGCAGTTTCTTCGACACCGATCAGCCCCAGCATTTT. Its protein is CASSFFDTDQPQHF.

The rearrangement joins TRBV5-4 to TRBJ1-2, with D possibly being TRBD1 (5 bases). CDR3 length equals 15 residues. The ends were cut back, 4 bases at V and 0 bases at J, with 13 bases in the middle. Germline V lookup: CDR1 SGHNT, CDR2 YYREEE (reference sequence). This chain's CDR3 is CASSGGPVTNYGYTF. The DNA for the CDR3 is TGTGCCAGCAGCGGGGGTCCGGTAACTAACTATGGCTACACCTTC.

This rearrangement joins TRBV19 to TRBJ2-7, with 8 bases identical to TRBD1. Germline V CDR1 and CDR2: LNHDA, SQIVND (reference sequence). The trim removed 7 bases at V and 1 base at J, leaving 6 bases unmatched. The CDR3 length is 14 residues. The chain's CDR3 is CASNGQGLSYEQYF. The CDR3 nucleotides are TGTGCCAGTAACGGACAGGGATTGTCCTACGAGCAGTACTTC.

This rearrangement joins TRBV19 to TRBJ2-6; D gene unclear. Germline CDR1 is LNHDA and CDR2 is SQIVND (reference sequence). The CDR3 runs 16 residues. Trimming shortened V by 6 bases and J by 0 bases, and 12 bases separated the two germline ends. The chain's CDR3 is CASSPGYSSGANVLTF. In DNA form, the CDR3 reads TGTGCCAGTAGCCCGGGCTATTCCTCTGGGGCCAACGTCCTGACTTTC. The variable domain in full, with the rest retrieved from reference TRBV19 and TRBJ2-6, is DGGITQSPKYLFRKEGQNVTLSCEQNLNHDAMYWYRQDPGQGLRLIYYSQIVNDFQKGDIAEGYSVSREKKESFPLTVTSAQKNPTAFYLCASSPGYSSGANVLTFGAGSRLTVL.

The gene calls are TRBV10-3 and TRBJ1-3, with D unclear. CDR1 is ENHRY and CDR2 is SYGVKD in the germline V gene. The CDR3 consists of 17 residues. Trimming took off 1 base at V and 0 bases at J, with 13 bases between the two ends. CDR3 sequence: CAISEFKSVVSGNTIYF. For the CDR3, the DNA is TGTGCCATCAGTGAGTTTAAAAGCGTCGTCTCTGGAAACACCATATATTTT.

This chain uses TRBV21-1 with TRBJ1-6. TRBV21-1 is a pseudogene locus. The CDR3 runs to 16 residues. In nucleotides, the CDR3 is TGTGCCAGCAGCAAAACCCGGACACCGCGGGCGTCACCCCTCCACTTT. Protein product: CASSKTRTPRASPLHF.

The DNA for the CDR3 is TGCGCCAGCAGCGACGTTCTCACTACCTACGAGCAGTACTTC. Its protein is CASSDVLTTYEQYF. The chain recombines TRBV5-1 with TRBJ2-7, with unresolved D. The CDR3 totals 14 residues. Germline V CDR1 and CDR2: SGHRS, YFSETQ. Trimming pared 4 bases from V and 2 bases from J, leaving 13 bases between. Full variable domain (outside the CDR3, taken from reference TRBV5-1 and TRBJ2-7): KAGVTQTPRYLIKTRGQQVTLSCSPISGHRSVSWYQQTPGQGLQFLFEYFSETQRNKGNFPGRFSGRQFSNSRSEMNVSTLELGDSALYLCASSDVLTTYEQYFGPGTRLTVT.

V gene TRBV4-1 combines with J gene TRBJ2-5; a possible D gene is TRBD2 (6 bases). CDR1 MGHRA and CDR2 YSYEKL come from the germline V gene. The CDR3 contains 17 residues. V was clipped by 0 bases and J by 2 bases, with 16 bases between them. The CDR3 DNA reads TGCGCCAGCAGCCAAGAGTCTACGGGAGAGTGGCAAGAGACCCAGTACTTC. Its translation is CASSQESTGEWQETQYF.

The rearrangement joins TRBV5-6 to TRBJ1-1; 8 bases fit TRBD1. The V segment lost 1 base and the J segment 4 bases; nucleotides outside the gene matches: 9. From germline, CDR1 is SGHDT and CDR2 YYEEEE. This CDR3 has 16 residues. The DNA for the CDR3 is TGTGCCAGCAGCTTGAACGGACAGGGATTTAGCACTGAAGCTTTCTTT. It codes for CASSLNGQGFSTEAFF.